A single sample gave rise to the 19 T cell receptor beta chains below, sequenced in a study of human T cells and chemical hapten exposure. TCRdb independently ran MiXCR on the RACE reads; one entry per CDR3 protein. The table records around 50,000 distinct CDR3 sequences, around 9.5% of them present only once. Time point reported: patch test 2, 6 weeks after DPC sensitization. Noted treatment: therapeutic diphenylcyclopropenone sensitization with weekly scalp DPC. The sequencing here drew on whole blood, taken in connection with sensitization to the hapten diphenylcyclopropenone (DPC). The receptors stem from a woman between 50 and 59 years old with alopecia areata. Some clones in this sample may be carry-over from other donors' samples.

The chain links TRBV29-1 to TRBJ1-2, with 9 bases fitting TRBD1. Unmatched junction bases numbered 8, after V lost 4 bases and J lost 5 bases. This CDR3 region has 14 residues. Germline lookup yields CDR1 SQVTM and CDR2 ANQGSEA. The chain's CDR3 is CSVAGTGSRYGYTF. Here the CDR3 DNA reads TGCAGCGTTGCCGGGACAGGGAGTAGGTATGGCTACACCTTC.

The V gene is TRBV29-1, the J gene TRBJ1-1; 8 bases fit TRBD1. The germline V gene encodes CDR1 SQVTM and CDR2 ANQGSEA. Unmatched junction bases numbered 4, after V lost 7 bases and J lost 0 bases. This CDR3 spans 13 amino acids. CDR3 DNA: TGCAGCGGTCGACAGGGGATGAACACTGAAGCTTTCTTT. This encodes CSGRQGMNTEAFF.

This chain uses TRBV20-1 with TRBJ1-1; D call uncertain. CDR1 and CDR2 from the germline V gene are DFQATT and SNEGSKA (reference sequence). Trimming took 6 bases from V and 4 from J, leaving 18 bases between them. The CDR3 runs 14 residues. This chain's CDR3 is CSADHKTATTEAFF. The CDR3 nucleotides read TGCAGTGCAGATCATAAGACGGCGACCACTGAAGCTTTCTTT.

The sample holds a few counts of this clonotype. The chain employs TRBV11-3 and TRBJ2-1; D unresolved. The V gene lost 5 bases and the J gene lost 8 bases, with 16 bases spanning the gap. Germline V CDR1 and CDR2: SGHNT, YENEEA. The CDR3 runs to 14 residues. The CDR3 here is CASSARGLGDEQFF. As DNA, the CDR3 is TGTGCCAGCAGCGCCCGAGGCCTTGGGGATGAGCAGTTCTTC.

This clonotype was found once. CDR3 region: CASSARSHNEQFF. As DNA, the CDR3 is TGTGCCAGCAGTGCCCGCTCACACAATGAGCAGTTCTTC. The chain employs TRBV28 and TRBJ2-1; D gene ambiguous. The V gene's germline CDR1 is MDHEN and CDR2 SYDVKM. The CDR3 contains 13 residues. With 5 bases removed from V and 5 bases from J, the gap between germline ends came to 10 bases.

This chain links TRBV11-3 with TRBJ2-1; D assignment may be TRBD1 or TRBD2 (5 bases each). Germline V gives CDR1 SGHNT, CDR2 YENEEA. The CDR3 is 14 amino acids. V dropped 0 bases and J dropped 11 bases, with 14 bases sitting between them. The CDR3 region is CASSLESGRPQQFF. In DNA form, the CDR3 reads TGTGCCAGCAGCTTAGAATCGGGACGCCCCCAGCAGTTCTTC.

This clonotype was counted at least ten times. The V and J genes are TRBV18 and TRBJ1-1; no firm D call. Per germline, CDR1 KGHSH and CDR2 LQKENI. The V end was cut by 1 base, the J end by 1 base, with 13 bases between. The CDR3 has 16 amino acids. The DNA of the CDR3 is TGTGCCAGCTCACCACGGGCCGTCTCGGGGAACACTGAAGCTTTCTTT. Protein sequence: CASSPRAVSGNTEAFF.

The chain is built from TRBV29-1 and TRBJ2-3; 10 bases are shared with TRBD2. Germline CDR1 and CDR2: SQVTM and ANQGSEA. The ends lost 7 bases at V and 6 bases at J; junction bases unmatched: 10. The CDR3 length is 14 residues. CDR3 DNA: TGCAGCGGGGCAAGGGCTAGCGGGAGTGATACGCAGTATTTT. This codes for CSGARASGSDTQYF.

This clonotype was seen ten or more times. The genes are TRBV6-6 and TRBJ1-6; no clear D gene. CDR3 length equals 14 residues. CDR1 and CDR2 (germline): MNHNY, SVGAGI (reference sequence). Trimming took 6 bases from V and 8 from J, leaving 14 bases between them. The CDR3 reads CASRSHQSDSPLHF. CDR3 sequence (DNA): TGTGCCAGCAGATCACACCAGAGTGATTCACCCCTCCACTTT.

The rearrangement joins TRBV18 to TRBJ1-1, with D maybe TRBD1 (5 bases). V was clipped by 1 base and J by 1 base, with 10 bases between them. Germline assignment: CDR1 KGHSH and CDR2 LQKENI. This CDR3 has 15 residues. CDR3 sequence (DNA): TGTGCCAGCTCACCACAGGGGTCAGAGAACACTGAAGCTTTCTTT. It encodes CASSPQGSENTEAFF.

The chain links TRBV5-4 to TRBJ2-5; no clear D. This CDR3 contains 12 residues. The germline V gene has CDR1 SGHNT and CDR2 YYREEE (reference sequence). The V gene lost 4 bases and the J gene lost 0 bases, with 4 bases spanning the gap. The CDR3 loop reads CASSGDQETQYF. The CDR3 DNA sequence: TGTGCCAGCAGCGGGGACCAAGAGACCCAGTACTTC.

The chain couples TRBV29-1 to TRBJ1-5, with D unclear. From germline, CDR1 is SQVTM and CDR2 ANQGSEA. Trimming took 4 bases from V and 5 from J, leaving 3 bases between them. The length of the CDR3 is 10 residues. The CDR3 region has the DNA TGCAGCGTTGGTGATCAGCCCCAGCATTTT. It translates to CSVGDQPQHF.

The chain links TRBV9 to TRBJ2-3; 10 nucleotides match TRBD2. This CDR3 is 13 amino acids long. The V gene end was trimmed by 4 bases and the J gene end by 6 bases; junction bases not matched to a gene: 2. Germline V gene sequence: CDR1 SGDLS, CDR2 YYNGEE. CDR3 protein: CASSQTSGDTQYF. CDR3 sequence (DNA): TGTGCCAGCAGCCAGACTAGCGGGGATACGCAGTATTTT.

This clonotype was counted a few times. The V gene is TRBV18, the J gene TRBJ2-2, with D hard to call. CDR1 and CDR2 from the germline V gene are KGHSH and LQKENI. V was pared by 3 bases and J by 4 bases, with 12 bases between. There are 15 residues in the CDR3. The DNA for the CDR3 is TGTGCCAGCTCACCCAACGGGCAGGTCACCGGGGAGCTGTTTTTT. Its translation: CASSPNGQVTGELFF.

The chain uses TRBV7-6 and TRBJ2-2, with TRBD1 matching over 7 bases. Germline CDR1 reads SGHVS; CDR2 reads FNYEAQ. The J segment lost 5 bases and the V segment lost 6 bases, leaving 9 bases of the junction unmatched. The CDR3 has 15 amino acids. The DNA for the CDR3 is TGTGCCAGCAGATTAACAGGGGAAAAAACCGGGGAGCTGTTTTTT. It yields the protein CASRLTGEKTGELFF.

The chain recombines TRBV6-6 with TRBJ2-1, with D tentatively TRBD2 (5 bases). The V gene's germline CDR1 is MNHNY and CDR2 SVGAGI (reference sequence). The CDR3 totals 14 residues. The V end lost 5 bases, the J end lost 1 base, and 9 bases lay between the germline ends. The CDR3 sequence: CASSPLVSYNEQFF. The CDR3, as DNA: TGTGCCAGCAGTCCACTAGTATCCTACAATGAGCAGTTCTTC.

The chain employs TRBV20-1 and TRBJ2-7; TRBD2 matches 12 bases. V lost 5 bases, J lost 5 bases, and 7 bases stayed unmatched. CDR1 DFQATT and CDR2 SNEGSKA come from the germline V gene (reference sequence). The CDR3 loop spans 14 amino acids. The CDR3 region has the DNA TGCAGTGCTCGCCGGACTAGCGGGAAGAACGAGCAGTACTTC. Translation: CSARRTSGKNEQYF.

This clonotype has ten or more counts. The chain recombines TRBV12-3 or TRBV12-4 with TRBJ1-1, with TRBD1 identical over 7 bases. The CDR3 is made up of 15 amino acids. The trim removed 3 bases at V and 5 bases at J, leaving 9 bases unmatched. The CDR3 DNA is TGTGCCAGCAGTTTTTCAGGGGGAGGGAGGACTGAAGCTTTCTTT. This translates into CASSFSGGGRTEAFF.

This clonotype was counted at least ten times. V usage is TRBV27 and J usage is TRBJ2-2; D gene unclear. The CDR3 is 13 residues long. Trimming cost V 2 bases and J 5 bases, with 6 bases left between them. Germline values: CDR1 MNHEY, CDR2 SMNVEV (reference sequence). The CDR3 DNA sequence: TGTGCCAGCAGTTTACTAGTTACCGGGGAGCTGTTTTTT. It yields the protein CASSLLVTGELFF.